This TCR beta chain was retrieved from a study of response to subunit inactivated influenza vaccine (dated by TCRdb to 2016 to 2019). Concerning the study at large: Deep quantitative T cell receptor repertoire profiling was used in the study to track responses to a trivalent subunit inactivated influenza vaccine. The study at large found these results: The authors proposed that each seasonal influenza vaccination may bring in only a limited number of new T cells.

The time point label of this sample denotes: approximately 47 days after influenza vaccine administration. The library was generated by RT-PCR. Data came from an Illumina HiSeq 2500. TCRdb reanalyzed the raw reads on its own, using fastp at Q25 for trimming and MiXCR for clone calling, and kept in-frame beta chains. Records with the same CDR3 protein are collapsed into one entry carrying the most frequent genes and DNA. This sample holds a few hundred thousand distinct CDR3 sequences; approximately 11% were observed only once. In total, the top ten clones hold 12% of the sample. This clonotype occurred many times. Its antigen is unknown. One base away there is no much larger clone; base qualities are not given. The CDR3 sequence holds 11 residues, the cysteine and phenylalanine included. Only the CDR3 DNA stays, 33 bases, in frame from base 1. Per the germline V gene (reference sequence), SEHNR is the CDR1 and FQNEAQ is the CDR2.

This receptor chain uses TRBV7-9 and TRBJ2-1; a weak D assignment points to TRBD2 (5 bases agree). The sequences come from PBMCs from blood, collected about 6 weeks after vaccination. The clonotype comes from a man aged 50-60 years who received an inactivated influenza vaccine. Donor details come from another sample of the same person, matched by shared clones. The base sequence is TGTGTAATGGTCCGGGGCAATGAGCAGTTCTTC. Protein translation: CVMVRGNEQFF. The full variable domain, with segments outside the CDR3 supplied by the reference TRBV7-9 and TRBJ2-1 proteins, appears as DTGVSQNPRHKITKRGQNVTFRCDPISEHNRLYWYRQTLGQGPEFLTYFQNEAQLEKSRLLSDRFSAERPKGSFSTLEIQRTEQGDSAMYLCVMVRGNEQFFGPGTRLTVL.